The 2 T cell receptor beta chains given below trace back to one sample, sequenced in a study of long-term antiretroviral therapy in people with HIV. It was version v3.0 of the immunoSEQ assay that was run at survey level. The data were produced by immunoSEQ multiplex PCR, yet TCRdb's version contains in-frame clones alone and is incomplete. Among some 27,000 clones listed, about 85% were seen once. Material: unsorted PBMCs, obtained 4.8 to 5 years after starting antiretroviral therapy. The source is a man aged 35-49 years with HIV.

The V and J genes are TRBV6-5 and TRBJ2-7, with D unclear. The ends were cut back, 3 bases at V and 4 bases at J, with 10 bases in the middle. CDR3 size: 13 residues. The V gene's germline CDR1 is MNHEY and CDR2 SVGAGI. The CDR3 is CASSYTDGYEQYF. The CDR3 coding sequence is TGTGCCAGCAGTTATACTGACGGTTACGAGCAGTACTTC.

The CDR3 sequence is CASRNGGSPLHF. In DNA form, the CDR3 reads TGTGCCAGCAGGAACGGGGGTTCACCCCTCCACTTT. The V and J genes are TRBV27 and TRBJ1-6; D might be TRBD1 (5 bases). Germline-derived CDR1 and CDR2 are MNHEY and SMNVEV (reference sequence). V dropped 6 bases and J dropped 9 bases, with 9 bases sitting between them. The CDR3 runs to 12 residues.